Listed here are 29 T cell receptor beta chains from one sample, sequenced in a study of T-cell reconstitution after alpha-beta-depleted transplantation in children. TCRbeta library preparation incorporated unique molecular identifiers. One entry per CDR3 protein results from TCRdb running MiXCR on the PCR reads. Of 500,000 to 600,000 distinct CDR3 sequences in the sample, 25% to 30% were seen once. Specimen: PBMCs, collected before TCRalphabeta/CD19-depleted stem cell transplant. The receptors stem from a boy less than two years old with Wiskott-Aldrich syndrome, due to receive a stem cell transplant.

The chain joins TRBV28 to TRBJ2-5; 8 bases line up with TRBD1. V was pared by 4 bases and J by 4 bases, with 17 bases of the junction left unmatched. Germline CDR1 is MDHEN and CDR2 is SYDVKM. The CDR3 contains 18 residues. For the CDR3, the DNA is TGTGCCAGCAGTTCAAGGCTTCCAGGGACAGGAATCGGAGAGACCCAGTACTTC. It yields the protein CASSSRLPGTGIGETQYF.

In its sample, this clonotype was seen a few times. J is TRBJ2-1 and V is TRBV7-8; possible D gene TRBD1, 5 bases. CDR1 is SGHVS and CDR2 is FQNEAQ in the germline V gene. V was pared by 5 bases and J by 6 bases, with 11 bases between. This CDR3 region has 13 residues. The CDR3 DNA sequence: TGTGCCAGCAGCATAACCCAGGGCAATGAGCAGTTCTTC. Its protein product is CASSITQGNEQFF.

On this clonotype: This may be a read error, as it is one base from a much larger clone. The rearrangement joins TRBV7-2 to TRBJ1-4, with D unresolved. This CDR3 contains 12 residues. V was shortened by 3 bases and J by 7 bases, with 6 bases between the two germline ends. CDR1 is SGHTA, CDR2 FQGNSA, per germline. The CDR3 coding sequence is TGTGCCAGCAGCTTCTCTGGTGAAAAACTGTTTTTT. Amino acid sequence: CASSFSGEKLFF.

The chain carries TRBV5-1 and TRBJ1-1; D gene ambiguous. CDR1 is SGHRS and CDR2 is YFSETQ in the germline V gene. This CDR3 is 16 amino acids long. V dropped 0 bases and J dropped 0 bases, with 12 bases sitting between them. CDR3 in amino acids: CASSLGPPPMNTEAFF. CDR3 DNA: TGCGCCAGCAGCTTGGGGCCACCTCCTATGAACACTGAAGCTTTCTTT.

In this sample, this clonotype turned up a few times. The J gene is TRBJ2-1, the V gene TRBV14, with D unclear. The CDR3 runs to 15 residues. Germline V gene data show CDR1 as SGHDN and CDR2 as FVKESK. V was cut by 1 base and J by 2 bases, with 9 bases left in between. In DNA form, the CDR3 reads TGTGCCAGCAGCCAAGGGAGTACCGCCTACAATGAGCAGTTCTTC. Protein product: CASSQGSTAYNEQFF. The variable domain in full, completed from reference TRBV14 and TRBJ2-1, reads EAGVTQFPSHSVIEKGQTVTLRCDPISGHDNLYWYRRVMGKEIKFLLHFVKESKQDESGMPNNRFLAERTGGTYSTLKVQPAELEDSGVYFCASSQGSTAYNEQFFGPGTRLTVL.

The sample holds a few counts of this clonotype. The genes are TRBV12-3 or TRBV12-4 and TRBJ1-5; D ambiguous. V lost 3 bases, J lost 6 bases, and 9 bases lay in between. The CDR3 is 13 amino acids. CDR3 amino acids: CASSFGDTQPQHF. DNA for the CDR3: TGTGCCAGCAGTTTCGGGGATACTCAGCCCCAGCATTTT.

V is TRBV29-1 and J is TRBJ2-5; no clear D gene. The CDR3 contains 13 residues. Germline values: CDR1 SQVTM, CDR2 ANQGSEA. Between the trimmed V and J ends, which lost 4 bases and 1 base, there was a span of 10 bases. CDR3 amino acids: CSVVGQIQETQYF. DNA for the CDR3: TGCAGCGTTGTAGGGCAGATCCAAGAGACCCAGTACTTC.

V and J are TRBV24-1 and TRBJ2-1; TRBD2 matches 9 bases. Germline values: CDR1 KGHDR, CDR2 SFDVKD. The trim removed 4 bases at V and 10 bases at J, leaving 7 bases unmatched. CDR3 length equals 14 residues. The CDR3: CATSEPGTSNEQFF. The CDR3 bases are TGTGCCACCAGTGAGCCTGGGACTAGCAACGAGCAGTTCTTC.

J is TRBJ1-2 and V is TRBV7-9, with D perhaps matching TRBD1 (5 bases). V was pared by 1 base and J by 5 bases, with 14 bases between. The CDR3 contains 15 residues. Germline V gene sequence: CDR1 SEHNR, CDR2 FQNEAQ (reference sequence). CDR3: CASSLGSGGIYGYTF. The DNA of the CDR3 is TGTGCCAGCAGCTTAGGTTCCGGGGGTATATATGGCTACACCTTC.

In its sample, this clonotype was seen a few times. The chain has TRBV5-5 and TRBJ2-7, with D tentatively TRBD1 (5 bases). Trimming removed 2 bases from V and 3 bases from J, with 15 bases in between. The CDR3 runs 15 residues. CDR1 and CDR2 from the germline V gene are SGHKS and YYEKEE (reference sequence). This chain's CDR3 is CASSFLQGSYYEQYF. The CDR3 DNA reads TGTGCCAGCAGCTTCTTGCAGGGTTCGTACTACGAGCAGTACTTC.

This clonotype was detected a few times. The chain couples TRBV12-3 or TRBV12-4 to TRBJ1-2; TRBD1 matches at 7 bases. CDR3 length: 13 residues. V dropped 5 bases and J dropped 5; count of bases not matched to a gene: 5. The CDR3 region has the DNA TGTGCCAGCAGTGGACAGGTTTCTTATGGCTACACCTTC. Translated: CASSGQVSYGYTF.

This CDR3 is CASSDRGTINEQFF. CDR3 DNA: TGTGCCAGCAGTGACAGGGGCACGATCAATGAGCAGTTCTTC. The gene calls are TRBV6-1 and TRBJ2-1; weak D call: TRBD1 (6 bases). Germline V gene sequence: CDR1 MNHNS, CDR2 SASEGT. This CDR3 region has 14 residues. Trimming stripped 3 bases from V and 6 bases from J, with 12 bases between.

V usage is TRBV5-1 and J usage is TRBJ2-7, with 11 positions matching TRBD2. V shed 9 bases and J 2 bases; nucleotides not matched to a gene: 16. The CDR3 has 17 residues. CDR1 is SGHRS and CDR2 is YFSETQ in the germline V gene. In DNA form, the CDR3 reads TGCGCCATCCCGGGACTAGCGGACTCTACGCGTACCTACGAGCAGTACTTC. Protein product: CAIPGLADSTRTYEQYF.

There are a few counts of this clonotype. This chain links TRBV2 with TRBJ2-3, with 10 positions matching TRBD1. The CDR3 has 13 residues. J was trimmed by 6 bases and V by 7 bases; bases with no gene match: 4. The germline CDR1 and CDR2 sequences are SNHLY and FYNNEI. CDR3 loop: CASNLDRGDTQYF. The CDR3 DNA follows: TGTGCCAGCAACCTGGACAGGGGGGATACGCAGTATTTT.

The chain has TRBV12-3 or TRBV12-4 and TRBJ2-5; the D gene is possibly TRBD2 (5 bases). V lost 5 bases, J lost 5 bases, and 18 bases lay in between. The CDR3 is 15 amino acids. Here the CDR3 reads CASSPHLEGTETQYF. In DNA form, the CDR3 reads TGTGCCAGCAGTCCCCACCTTGAGGGCACGGAGACCCAGTACTTC.

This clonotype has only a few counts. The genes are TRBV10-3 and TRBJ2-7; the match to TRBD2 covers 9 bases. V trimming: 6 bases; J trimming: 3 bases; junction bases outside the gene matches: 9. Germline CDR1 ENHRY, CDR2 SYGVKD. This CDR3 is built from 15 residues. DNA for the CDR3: TGTGCCATCAGGCAATTAGCGGGAGTGAGCTACGAGCAGTACTTC. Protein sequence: CAIRQLAGVSYEQYF.

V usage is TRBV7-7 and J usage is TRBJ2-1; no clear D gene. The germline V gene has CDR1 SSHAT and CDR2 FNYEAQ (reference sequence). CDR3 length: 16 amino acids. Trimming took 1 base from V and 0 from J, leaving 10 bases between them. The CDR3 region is CASSLGVSSSYNEQFF. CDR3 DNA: TGTGCCAGCAGCTTAGGGGTCAGTAGCTCCTACAATGAGCAGTTCTTC. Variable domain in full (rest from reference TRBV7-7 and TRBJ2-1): GAGVSQSPRYKVTKRGQDVTLRCDPISSHATLYWYQQALGQGPEFLTYFNYEAQPDKSGLPSDRFSAERPEGSISTLTIQRTEQRDSAMYRCASSLGVSSSYNEQFFGPGTRLTVL.

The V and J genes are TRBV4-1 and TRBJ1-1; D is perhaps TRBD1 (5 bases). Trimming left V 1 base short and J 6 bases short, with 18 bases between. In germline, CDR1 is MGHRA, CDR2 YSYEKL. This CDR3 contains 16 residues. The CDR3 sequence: CASSQGGWGRASEAFF. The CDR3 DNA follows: TGCGCCAGCAGCCAAGGTGGTTGGGGCCGAGCGTCTGAAGCTTTCTTT.

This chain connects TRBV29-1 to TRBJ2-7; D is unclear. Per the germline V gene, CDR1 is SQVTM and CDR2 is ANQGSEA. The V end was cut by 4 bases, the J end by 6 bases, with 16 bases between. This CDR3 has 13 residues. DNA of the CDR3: TGCAGCGTTGCGTCCCGAGGTGGATCCGAGCAGTACTTC. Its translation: CSVASRGGSEQYF.

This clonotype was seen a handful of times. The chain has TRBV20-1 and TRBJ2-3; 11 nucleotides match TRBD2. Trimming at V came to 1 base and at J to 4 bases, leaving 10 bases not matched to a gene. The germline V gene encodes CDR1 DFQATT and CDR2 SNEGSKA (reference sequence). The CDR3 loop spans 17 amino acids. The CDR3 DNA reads TGCAGTGCTAGAGTCCCTTTAGCGGGAGGGCCTGCAGATACGCAGTATTTT. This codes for CSARVPLAGGPADTQYF.

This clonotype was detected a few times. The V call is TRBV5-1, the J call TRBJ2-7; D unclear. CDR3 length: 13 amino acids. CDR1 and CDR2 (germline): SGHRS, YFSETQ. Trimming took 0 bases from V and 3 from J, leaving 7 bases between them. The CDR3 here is CASSLELVYEQYF. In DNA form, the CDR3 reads TGCGCCAGCAGCTTGGAGCTAGTCTACGAGCAGTACTTC.

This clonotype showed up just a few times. CDR3 in amino acids: CASGRLASYEQYF. In DNA, the CDR3 is TGTGCCAGCGGCAGACTAGCGAGCTACGAGCAGTACTTC. The V and J genes are TRBV14 and TRBJ2-7; TRBD2 matches at 8 bases. V lost 8 bases to trimming and J lost 3 bases; unmatched junction nucleotides: 6. This CDR3 region has 13 residues. Germline lookup yields CDR1 SGHDN and CDR2 FVKESK.

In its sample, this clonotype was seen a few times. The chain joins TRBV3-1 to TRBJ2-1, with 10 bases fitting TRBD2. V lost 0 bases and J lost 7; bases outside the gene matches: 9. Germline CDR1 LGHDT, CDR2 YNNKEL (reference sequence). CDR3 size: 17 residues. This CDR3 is CASSQDKIAGGRNEQFF. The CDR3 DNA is TGTGCCAGCAGCCAAGATAAGATAGCGGGAGGTAGGAATGAGCAGTTCTTC.

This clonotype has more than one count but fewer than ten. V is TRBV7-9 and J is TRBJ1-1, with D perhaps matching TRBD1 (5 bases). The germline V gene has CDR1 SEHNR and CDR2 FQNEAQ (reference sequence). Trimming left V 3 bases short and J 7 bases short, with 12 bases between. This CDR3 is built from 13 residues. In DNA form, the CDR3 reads TGTGCCAGCAGCTTCACTCAGGGAATTGAAGCTTTCTTT. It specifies CASSFTQGIEAFF.

The CDR3 is CASSPKASRGLEGNEQFF. CDR3 coding DNA: TGTGCCAGCAGCCCCAAGGCCTCTAGGGGACTAGAAGGCAATGAGCAGTTCTTC. V and J are TRBV3-1 and TRBJ2-1; 8 nucleotides agree with TRBD2. Per germline, CDR1 LGHDT and CDR2 YNNKEL (reference sequence). The CDR3 runs to 18 residues. After removal of 4 bases from V and 6 bases from J, the junction contained 17 bases not matched to a gene.

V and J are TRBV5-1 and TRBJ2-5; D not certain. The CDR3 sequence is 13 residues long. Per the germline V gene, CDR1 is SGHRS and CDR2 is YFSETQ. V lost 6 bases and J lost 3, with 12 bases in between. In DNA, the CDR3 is TGCGCCAGCACCCGCGGCCCCGAAGAGACCCAGTACTTC. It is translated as CASTRGPEETQYF.

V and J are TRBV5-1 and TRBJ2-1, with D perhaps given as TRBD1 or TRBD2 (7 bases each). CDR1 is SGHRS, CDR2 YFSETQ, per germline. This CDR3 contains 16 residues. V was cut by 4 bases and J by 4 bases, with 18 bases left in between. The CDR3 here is CASSHIRAGQYNEQFF. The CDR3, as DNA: TGCGCCAGCAGCCACATACGAGCGGGACAGTACAATGAGCAGTTCTTC.

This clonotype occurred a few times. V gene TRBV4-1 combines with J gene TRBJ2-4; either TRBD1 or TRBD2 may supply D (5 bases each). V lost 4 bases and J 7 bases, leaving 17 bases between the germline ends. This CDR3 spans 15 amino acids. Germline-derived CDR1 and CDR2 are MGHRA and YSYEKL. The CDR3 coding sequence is TGCGCCAGCAGCCGTGGCGGTATCGAGGGGAACATTCAGTACTTC. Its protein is CASSRGGIEGNIQYF.

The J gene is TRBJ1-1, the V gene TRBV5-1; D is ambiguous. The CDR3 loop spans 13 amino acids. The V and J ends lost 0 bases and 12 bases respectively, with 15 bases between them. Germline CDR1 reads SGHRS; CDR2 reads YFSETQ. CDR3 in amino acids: CASSLAVGGRSFF. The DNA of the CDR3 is TGCGCCAGCAGCTTGGCCGTGGGAGGGAGGTCTTTCTTT.